This T cell receptor beta chain was recorded in a study of cytomegalovirus exposure and HLA in healthy donors. Study conclusions and caveats: In vitro confirmation showed three CMV-associated chains to be CMV antigen specific.

A note on this clone: What it recognizes is unknown.

TCRdb's table, derived via immunoSEQ multiplex PCR, lists solely in-frame clones and lacks some. The sample lists tens of thousands of clones, 95% occurring once. Germline V CDR1 and CDR2: SGHVS, FQNEAQ. This CDR3 spans 16 amino acids. V gave up 2 bases and J gave up 7 bases; unmatched junction bases: 12. The specimen was PBMCs. The chain links TRBV7-8 to TRBJ2-3, with 7 bases that match TRBD1. This TCR was recovered from a woman younger than 35 in good health and CMV-seronegative. CDR3 nucleotides: TGTGCCAGCAGCTTATACTCTTCTTCAGGGGGATATACGCAGTATTTT. It encodes CASSLYSSSGGYTQYF.